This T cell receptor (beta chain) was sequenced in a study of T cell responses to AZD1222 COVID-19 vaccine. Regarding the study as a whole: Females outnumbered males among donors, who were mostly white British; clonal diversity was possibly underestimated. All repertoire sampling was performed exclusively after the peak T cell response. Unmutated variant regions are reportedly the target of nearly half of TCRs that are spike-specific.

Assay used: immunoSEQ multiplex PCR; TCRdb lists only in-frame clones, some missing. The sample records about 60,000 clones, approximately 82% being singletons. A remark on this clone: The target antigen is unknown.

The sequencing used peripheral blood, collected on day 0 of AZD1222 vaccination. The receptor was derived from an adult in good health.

The DNA of the CDR3 is TGCGCCAGCAGCTTGTACGGGCCAAGCTCCTACAATGAGCAGTTCTTC. Translating gives CASSLYGPSSYNEQFF. The chain carries TRBV5-1 and TRBJ2-1; D is uncertain. Germline CDR1 reads SGHRS; CDR2 reads YFSETQ. This CDR3 is 16 amino acids long. Deletions cut 1 base from V and 0 bases from J, with 11 bases between.